This T cell receptor beta chain was recorded in a study of T cell responses to AZD1222 COVID-19 vaccine. General study results and limits: Spike as a whole was targeted by vaccine-associated CD4 TCRs, dominant at 160-218 and 743-854. Repertoire sampling occurred only after the peak T cell response. Of spike-specific TCRs, nearly half reportedly target regions left unmutated in variants. Rises in breadth and depth of Spike-specific TCRs came after two AZD1222 doses.

Repertoires were generated with immunoSEQ multiplex PCR, while TCRdb's copy carries only in-frame clones and drops some. Of some 40,000 clones listed, roughly 78% are singletons. About this clone: Its antigen is undetermined.

From germline, CDR1 is SNHLY and CDR2 FYNNEI. Losses at the gene ends were 6 bases for V and 0 bases for J; bases not matched to a gene: 7. The CDR3 totals 15 residues. The V gene is TRBV2, the J gene TRBJ1-2; 7 bases map to TRBD1. The sequencing here drew on peripheral blood, taken 28 days after the second dose of the MenACWY control vaccine. This clonotype was obtained from an adult who received the MenACWY meningococcal vaccine as a control. The CDR3 DNA sequence: TGTGCCAGCAGAGCAGACAGGGTCCCTAACTATGGCTACACCTTC. This translates into CASRADRVPNYGYTF.